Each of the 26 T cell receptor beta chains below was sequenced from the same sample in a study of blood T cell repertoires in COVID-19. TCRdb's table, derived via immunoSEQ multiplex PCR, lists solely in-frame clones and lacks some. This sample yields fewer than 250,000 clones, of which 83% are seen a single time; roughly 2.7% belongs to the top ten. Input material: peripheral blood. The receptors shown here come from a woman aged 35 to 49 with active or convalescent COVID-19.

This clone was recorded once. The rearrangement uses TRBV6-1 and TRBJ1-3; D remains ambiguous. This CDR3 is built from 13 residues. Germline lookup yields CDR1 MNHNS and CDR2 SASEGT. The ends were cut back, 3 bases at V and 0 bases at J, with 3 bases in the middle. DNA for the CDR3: TGTGCCAGCAGTGACAGCTCTGGAAACACCATATATTTT. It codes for CASSDSSGNTIYF.

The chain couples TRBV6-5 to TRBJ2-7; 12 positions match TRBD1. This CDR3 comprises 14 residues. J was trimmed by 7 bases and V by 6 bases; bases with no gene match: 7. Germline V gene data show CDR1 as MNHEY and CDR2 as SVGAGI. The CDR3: CASRMGQGAIEQYF. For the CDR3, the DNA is TGTGCCAGCAGGATGGGACAGGGGGCTATAGAGCAGTACTTC.

CDR3 sequence (DNA): TGTGCCAGCAGTTTAGGCTTGAACACCGGGGAGCTGTTTTTT. It translates to CASSLGLNTGELFF. This chain joins TRBV27 and TRBJ2-2; no clear D gene. CDR1 and CDR2 from the germline V gene are MNHEY and SMNVEV (reference sequence). V dropped 2 bases and J dropped 1 base, with 5 bases sitting between them. The CDR3 is 14 amino acids.

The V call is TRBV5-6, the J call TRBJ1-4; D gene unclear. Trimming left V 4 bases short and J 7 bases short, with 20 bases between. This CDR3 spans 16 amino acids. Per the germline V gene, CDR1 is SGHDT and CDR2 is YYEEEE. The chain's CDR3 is CASSPRSGESGEKLFF. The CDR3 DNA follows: TGTGCCAGCAGCCCTCGGAGTGGGGAGAGTGGTGAAAAACTGTTTTTT.

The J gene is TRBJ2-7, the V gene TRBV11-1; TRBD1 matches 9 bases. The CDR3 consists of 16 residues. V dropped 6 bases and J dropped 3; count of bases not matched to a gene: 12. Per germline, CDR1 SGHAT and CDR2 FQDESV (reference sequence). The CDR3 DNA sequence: TGTGCCAGCAGTCACCGGGACAGGGAAGCGAACTACGAGCAGTACTTC. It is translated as CASSHRDREANYEQYF.

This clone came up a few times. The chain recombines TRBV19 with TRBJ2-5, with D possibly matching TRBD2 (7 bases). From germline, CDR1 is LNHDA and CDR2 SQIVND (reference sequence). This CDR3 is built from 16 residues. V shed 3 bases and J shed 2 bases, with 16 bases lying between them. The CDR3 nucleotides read TGTGCCAGTAGTATGTGGGGGCTAGCGGTTCAAGAGACCCAGTACTTC. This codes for CASSMWGLAVQETQYF.

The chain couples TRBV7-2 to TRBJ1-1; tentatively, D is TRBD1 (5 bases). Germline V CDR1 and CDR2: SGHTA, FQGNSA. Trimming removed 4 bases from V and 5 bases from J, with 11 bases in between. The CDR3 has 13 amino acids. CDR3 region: CASSYPQGTEAFF. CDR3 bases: TGTGCCAGCAGCTACCCCCAGGGTACTGAAGCTTTCTTT.

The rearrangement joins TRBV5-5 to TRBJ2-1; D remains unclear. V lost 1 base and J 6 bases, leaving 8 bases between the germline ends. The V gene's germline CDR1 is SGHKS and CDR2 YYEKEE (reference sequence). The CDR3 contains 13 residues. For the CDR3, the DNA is TGTGCCAGCAGCTTGAACTTCCTCAATGAGCAGTTCTTC. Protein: CASSLNFLNEQFF.

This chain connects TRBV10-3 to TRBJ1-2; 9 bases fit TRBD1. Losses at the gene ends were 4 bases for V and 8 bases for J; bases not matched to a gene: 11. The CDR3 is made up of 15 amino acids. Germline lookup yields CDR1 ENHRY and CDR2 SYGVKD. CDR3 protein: CAISGVGTGLSGYTF. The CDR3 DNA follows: TGTGCCATCAGTGGCGTTGGGACAGGGCTCTCCGGCTACACCTTC.

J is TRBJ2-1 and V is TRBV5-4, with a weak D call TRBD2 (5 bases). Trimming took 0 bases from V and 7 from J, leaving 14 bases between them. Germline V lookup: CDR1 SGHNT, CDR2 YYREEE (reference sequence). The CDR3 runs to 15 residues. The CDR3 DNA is TGTGCCAGCAGCTTGGCTGGCGGAGCGGAGAATGAGCAGTTCTTC. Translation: CASSLAGGAENEQFF.

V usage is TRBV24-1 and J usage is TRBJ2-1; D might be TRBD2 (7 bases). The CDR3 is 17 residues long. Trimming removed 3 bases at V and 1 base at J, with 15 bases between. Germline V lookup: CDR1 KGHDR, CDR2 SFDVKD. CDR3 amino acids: CATSDPGGGASYNEQFF. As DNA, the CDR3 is TGTGCCACCAGTGATCCTGGGGGGGGCGCGTCCTACAATGAGCAGTTCTTC.

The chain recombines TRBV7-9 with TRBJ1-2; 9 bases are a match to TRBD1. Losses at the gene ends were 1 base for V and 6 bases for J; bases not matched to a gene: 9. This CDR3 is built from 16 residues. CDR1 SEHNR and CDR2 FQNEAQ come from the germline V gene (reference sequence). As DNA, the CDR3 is TGTGCCAGCAGCTTAGGTGTGCCGGGACAGGGAGATGGCTACACCTTC. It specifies CASSLGVPGQGDGYTF.

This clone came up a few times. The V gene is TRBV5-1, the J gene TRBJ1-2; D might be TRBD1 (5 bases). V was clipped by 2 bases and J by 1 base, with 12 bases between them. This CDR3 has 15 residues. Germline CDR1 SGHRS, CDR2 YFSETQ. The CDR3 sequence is CASSLLQGLNYGYTF. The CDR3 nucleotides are TGCGCCAGCAGCTTATTGCAGGGACTTAACTATGGCTACACCTTC.

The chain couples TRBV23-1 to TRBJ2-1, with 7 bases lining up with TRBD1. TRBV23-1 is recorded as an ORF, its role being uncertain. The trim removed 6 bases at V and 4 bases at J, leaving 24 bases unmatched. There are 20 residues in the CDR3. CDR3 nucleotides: TGCGCCAGCAGGATTATCGACAGGGTCGAAAAGCCAGTAGTATACAATGAGCAGTTCTTC. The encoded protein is CASRIIDRVEKPVVYNEQFF.

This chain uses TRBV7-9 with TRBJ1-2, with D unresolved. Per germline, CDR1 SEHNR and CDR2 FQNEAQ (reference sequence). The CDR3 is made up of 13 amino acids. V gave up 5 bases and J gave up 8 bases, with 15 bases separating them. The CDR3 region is CASSHVSARGYTF. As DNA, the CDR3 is TGTGCCAGCAGCCATGTCAGCGCCCGAGGCTACACCTTC.

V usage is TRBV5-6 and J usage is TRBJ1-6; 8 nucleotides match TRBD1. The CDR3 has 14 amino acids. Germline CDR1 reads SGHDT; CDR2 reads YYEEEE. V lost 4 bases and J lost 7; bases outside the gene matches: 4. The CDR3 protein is CASSPQGGNSPLHF. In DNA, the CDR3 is TGTGCCAGCAGCCCACAGGGGGGCAATTCACCCCTCCACTTT.

DNA for the CDR3: TGTGCCAGCAGTTACTCCCCGACAGGGGGGTATGGCTACACCTTC. Its translation is CASSYSPTGGYGYTF. The J gene is TRBJ1-2, the V gene TRBV6-5; the match to TRBD1 covers 9 bases. Per the germline V gene, CDR1 is MNHEY and CDR2 is SVGAGI. The CDR3 sequence is 15 residues long. Unmatched junction bases numbered 4, after V lost 0 bases and J lost 5 bases.

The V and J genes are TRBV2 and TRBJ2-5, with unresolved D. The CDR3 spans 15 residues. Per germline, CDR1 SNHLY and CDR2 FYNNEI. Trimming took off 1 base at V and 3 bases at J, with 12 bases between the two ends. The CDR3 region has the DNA TGTGCCAGCAGTGAAGGTGCCCGGGTGGAAGAGACCCAGTACTTC. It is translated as CASSEGARVEETQYF.

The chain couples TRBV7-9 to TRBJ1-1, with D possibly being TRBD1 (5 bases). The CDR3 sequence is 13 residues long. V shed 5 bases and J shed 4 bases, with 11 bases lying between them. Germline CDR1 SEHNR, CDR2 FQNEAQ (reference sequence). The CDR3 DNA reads TGTGCCAGCAGCCAGACAGTCGGCACTGAAGCTTTCTTT. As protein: CASSQTVGTEAFF.

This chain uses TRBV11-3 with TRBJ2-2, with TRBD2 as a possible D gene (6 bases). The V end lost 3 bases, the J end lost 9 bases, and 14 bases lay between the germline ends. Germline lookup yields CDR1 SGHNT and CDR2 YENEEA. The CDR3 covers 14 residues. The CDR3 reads CASSLGLTSRELFF. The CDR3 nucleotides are TGTGCCAGCAGCTTGGGGCTTACTAGCCGGGAGCTGTTTTTT.

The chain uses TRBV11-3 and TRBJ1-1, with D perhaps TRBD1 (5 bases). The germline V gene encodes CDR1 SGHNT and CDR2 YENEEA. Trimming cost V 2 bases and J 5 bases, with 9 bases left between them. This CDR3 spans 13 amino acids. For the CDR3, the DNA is TGTGCCAGCAGCTTACAGGGTGGAACTGAAGCTTTCTTT. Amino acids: CASSLQGGTEAFF.

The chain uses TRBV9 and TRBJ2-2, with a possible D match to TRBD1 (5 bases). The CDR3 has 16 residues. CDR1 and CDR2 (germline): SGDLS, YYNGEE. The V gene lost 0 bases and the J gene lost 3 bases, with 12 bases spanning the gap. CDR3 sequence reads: CASSVALQAYTGELFF. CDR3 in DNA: TGTGCCAGCAGCGTAGCTCTACAGGCTTACACCGGGGAGCTGTTTTTT.

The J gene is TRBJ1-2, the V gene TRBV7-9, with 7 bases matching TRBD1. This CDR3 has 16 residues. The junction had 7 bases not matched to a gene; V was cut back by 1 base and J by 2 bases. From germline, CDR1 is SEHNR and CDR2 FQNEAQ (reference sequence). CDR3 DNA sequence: TGTGCCAGCAGCTTAGGGTCGACAGGGATAAACTATGGCTACACCTTC. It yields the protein CASSLGSTGINYGYTF.

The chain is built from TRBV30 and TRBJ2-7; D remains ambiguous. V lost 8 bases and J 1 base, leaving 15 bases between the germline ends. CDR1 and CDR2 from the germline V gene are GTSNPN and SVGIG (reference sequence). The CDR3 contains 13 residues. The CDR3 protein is CAADNSPSYEQYF. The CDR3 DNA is TGTGCCGCCGATAATAGCCCTTCCTACGAGCAGTACTTC.

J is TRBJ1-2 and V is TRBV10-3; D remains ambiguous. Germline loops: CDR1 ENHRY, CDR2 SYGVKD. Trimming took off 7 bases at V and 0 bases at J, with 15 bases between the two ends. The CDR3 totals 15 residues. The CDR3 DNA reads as TGTGCCATCACTGCCCACGAGACACCTAACTATGGCTACACCTTC. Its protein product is CAITAHETPNYGYTF.

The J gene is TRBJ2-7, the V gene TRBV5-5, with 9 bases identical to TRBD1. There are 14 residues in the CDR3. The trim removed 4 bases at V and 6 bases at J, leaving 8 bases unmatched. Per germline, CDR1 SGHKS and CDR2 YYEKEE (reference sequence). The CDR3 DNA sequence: TGTGCCAGCAGCACAGCCGGGACAGGGCCCGAGCAGTACTTC. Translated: CASSTAGTGPEQYF.